The rows below give T cell receptor beta chains drawn from one sample of a study of T-cell reconstitution after alpha-beta-depleted transplantation in children. MiXCR, applied by TCRdb to the PCR reads, yields one record per CDR3 protein. The table includes about 160,000 distinct CDR3 sequences, 11% detected once. Specimen: PBMCs, collected before TCRalphabeta/CD19-depleted stem cell transplant. Source of these receptors: a boy aged 2 to 10 with acute myeloid leukemia, due to receive a stem cell transplant. CDR3s include the opening cysteine and the closing phenylalanine or tryptophan. Fields, in order: clone size, V gene, J gene, D gene, CDR3 DNA, CDR3 protein. A D gene is named only where the DNA matches it firmly. Some rows mark clone size as missing; the rest say once, few, many or name a class of expanded clone.

many	TRBV7-9	TRBJ1-3	TRBD1	TGTGCCAGCAGCTTGACAGGGAGCTCTGGAAACACCATATATTTT	CASSLTGSSGNTIYF
.	TRBV18	TRBJ1-5	TRBD1	TGTGCCAGCTCGTCGACAGGGGGCTTTGGCAATCAGCCCCAGCATTTT	CASSSTGGFGNQPQHF
many	TRBV5-5	TRBJ2-6	.	TGTGCCAGCAGCCACGCGGCTGGGGCCAACGTCCTGACTTTC	CASSHAAGANVLTF
many	TRBV6-1	TRBJ2-7	TRBD1	TGTGCCAGCAGTCCCGGGACAGGGGGCACCTACGAGCAGTACTTC	CASSPGTGGTYEQYF
many	TRBV25-1	TRBJ2-1	.	TGTGCCAGCAGCAACTGGGGGGGCACGTACTGGGAGCAGTTCTTC	CASSNWGGTYWEQFF
many	TRBV20-1	TRBJ2-3	.	TGCAGTGCTAGAGAAGCGTACAGCACAGATACGCAGTATTTT	CSAREAYSTDTQYF
many	TRBV3-1	TRBJ2-1	TRBD1	TGTGCCAGCAGCCCCTGGACAGGGACCAATGAGCAGTTCTTC	CASSPWTGTNEQFF
many	TRBV6-2/TRBV6-3	TRBJ1-6	TRBD1	TGTGCCAGCAGTACGGCGGAGGGGGCGACGTCACCCCTCCACTTT	CASSTAEGATSPLHF
many	TRBV5-1	TRBJ2-5	.	TGCGCCAGCAGCTCAGCCGTAGCGGCCCAAGAGACCCAGTACTTC	CASSSAVAAQETQYF
many	TRBV6-2/TRBV6-3	TRBJ2-1	.	TGTGCCAGCAGTCCTTCGGGAGAGGGGTACAATGAGCAGTTCTTC	CASSPSGEGYNEQFF
many	TRBV6-5	TRBJ2-1	TRBD2	TGTGCCAGCAGAAAAACTAGCGGGGTTGGCTATGAGCAGTTCTTC	CASRKTSGVGYEQFF
many	TRBV4-1	TRBJ1-1	.	TGCGCCAGCAGTTACCCTCAGGGGAACACTGAAGCTTTCTTT	CASSYPQGNTEAFF
many	TRBV20-1	TRBJ1-2	.	TGCAGTGCCACAACCCCGACAGCAGCTAACTATGGCTACACCTTC	CSATTPTAANYGYTF
many	TRBV7-2	TRBJ1-4	.	TGTGCCAGCAGCTTAGCAGCAACTAATGAAAAACTGTTTTTT	CASSLAATNEKLFF
many	TRBV5-1	TRBJ1-6	.	TGCGCCAGCAGCTTGGATTGGGGCTCCGGTTCACCCCTCCACTTT	CASSLDWGSGSPLHF
many	TRBV5-1	TRBJ2-5	.	TGCGCCAGCAGCTTGGAGTTTGGGGTAGGGAGAGAGACCCAGTACTTC	CASSLEFGVGRETQYF
many	TRBV12-3/TRBV12-4	TRBJ1-2	TRBD1	TGTGCCAGCAGTGGCCGACAGGGGAATAACTATTATGGCTACACCTTC	CASSGRQGNNYYGYTF
.	TRBV7-3	TRBJ2-1	TRBD2	TGTGCCAGCAGCGTAAACGCGGGGGAGCATCACAATGAGCAGTTCTTC	CASSVNAGEHHNEQFF
many	TRBV18	TRBJ2-3	.	TGTGCCAGCTCACCACCAAACACAAGACCTATAGATACGCAGTATTTT	CASSPPNTRPIDTQYF
many	TRBV5-1	TRBJ2-1	.	TGCGCCAGCAGCCCGGTGGGGAGTTCCTACAATGAGCAGTTCTTC	CASSPVGSSYNEQFF
many	TRBV12-3/TRBV12-4	TRBJ1-2	TRBD1	TGTGCCAGCTCGACAGGGGTTCGGTTGGGTGGGGGCTACACCTTC	CASSTGVRLGGGYTF
.	TRBV6-1	TRBJ2-1	.	TGTGCCAGCAGTGAATTAGTAACCATCAATGAGCAGTTCTTC	CASSELVTINEQFF
many	TRBV5-1	TRBJ1-4	TRBD1	TGCGCCAGCAGCTTGGAGGGGGCGTTTGGTGAAAAACTGTTTTTT	CASSLEGAFGEKLFF
many	TRBV30	TRBJ1-6	.	TGTGCCTGGAGTGAAACCTATAATTCACCCCTCCACTTT	CAWSETYNSPLHF
many	TRBV20-1	TRBJ1-1	.	TGCAGTGCTGCTCAGGGGTGGGGCACTGAAGCTTTCTTT	CSAAQGWGTEAFF
many	TRBV2	TRBJ1-6	.	TGTGCCAGCAGTGAAGATTTAGCTAATAATTCACCCCTCCACTTT	CASSEDLANNSPLHF
many	TRBV28	TRBJ2-1	TRBD1	TGTGCCAGCAGTCTCGACCCCGGGACAGTCTCCGGAAATGAGCAGTTCTTC	CASSLDPGTVSGNEQFF
many	TRBV5-4	TRBJ1-2	TRBD1	TGTGCCAGCAGCTTCCCGGGACAGAGCTATGGCTACACCTTC	CASSFPGQSYGYTF
many	TRBV24-1	TRBJ2-1	.	TGTGCCACCAGTGATGAGACAGAGTACAATGAGCAGTTCTTC	CATSDETEYNEQFF
.	TRBV29-1	TRBJ2-5	.	TGCAGCGTAGGAACAGGGTTTGGGGAGACCCAGTACTTC	CSVGTGFGETQYF
.	TRBV12-3/TRBV12-4	TRBJ2-3	.	TGTGCCAGCAGTTTGCCGGGGTTATACACAGATACGCAGTATTTT	CASSLPGLYTDTQYF
many	TRBV20-1	TRBJ1-6	.	TGCAGTGCTAGAGACAGCTCCTATAATTCACCCCTCCACTTT	CSARDSSYNSPLHF
many	TRBV28	TRBJ2-4	.	TGTGCCAGCAGCCGCGGCCGTGTCCTAGCCAAAAACATTCAGTACTTC	CASSRGRVLAKNIQYF
many	TRBV20-1	TRBJ1-2	TRBD1	TGCAGTGCTAGTGGGACAGGGGCCTATGGCTACACCTTC	CSASGTGAYGYTF
many	TRBV5-1	TRBJ2-7	.	TGCGCCAGCAGCTCAGACACGGGTTCCTACGAGCAGTACTTC	CASSSDTGSYEQYF
many	TRBV11-2	TRBJ2-3	.	TGTGCCAGCAGCCCAAGGTTGCATATGGATACGCAGTATTTT	CASSPRLHMDTQYF
many	TRBV5-1	TRBJ2-7	TRBD2	TGCGCCAGCAGCTCCGCGGAAGGCGGGGGGGGAACCTACGAGCAGTACTTC	CASSSAEGGGGTYEQYF
many	TRBV7-2	TRBJ2-2	TRBD2	TGTGCCAGCAGCTTAGCGAGGACTAGCTTGGGTCCCGGGGAGCTGTTTTTT	CASSLARTSLGPGELFF
many	TRBV28	TRBJ2-1	.	TGTGCCAGCAAAATGGGGAGCTCCTACAATGAGCAGTTCTTC	CASKMGSSYNEQFF
.	TRBV3-1	TRBJ2-3	.	TGTGCCAGCAGCCAAGATTTTAGGGATACGCGGTATTTT	CASSQDFRDTRYF
many	TRBV20-1	TRBJ2-5	.	TGCAGTGCCACCGCCCTAGAGACCCAGTACTTC	CSATALETQYF
many	TRBV15	TRBJ2-5	.	TGTGCCACCAGCAAAGGGCGTCAGGGAGAGACCCAGTACTTC	CATSKGRQGETQYF
once	TRBV30	TRBJ1-5	.	TGTGCCTGGATCCTCGATCAGCCCCAGCATTTT	CAWILDQPQHF